The present entry profiles one TCR beta chain with its context. Its antigen remains unknown. Repertoires were generated with immunoSEQ multiplex PCR, while TCRdb's copy carries only in-frame clones and drops some. The sample yields around 350,000 clones, over 70% seen once. The CDR3 is made up of 11 amino acids. CDR1 is SGHNT and CDR2 is YENEEA in the germline V gene. V was clipped by 4 bases and J by 6 bases, with 3 bases between them. The sample originates from a study of shared clonotypes between healthy human individuals. Study-wide results and limits: The sole specimen, blood, was sampled, and tissue repertoires likely differ. Among non-shared clonotypes, generation probabilities were lower than among those shared by all four donors.

The TCR sequence derives from a man younger than 40 in good health. This chain connects TRBV11-3 to TRBJ2-2, with D uncertain. The sequenced sample consisted of memory CD4+ T cells sorted from blood. Subset defined: CD45RA-negative fraction. The DNA for the CDR3 is TGTGCCAGCAGCTATTCCGGGGAGCTGTTTTTT. Protein: CASSYSGELFF.